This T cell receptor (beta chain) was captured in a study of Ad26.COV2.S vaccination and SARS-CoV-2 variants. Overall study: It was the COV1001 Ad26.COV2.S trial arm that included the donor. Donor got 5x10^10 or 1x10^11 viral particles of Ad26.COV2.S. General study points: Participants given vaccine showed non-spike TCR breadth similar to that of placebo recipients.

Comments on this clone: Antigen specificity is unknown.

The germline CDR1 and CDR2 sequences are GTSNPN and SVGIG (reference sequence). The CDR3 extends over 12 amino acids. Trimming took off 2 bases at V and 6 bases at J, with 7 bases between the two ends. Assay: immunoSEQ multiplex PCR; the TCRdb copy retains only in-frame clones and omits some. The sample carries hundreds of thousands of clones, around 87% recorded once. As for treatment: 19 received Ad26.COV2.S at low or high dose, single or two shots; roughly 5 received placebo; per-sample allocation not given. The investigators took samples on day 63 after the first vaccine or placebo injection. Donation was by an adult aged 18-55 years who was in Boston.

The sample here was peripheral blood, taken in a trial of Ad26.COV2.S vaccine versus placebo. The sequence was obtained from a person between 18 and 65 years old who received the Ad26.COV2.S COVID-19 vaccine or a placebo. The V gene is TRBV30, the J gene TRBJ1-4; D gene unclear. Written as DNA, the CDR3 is TGTGCCTGGAGTACCAGTGATGAAAAACTGTTTTTT. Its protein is CAWSTSDEKLFF.